This section outlines one TCR beta chain sequence together with its context. Trimming at V came to 4 bases and at J to 2 bases, leaving 10 bases not matched to a gene. The CDR3 runs 17 residues. In germline, CDR1 is SGDLS, CDR2 YYNGEE. Primed by a sample-barcoded 5' primer and a J-beta primer mix, a second PCR proceeded for about 7 to 12 cycles. TCRdb analysed the 5' RACE reads with MiXCR anew, one entry per CDR3 protein. The sample has 730,000 or so distinct CDR3 sequences; about 43% are singletons. These data come from a study of blood T cells in healthy people across ages. The sample comprised blood. The rearrangement links TRBV9 to TRBJ2-3; 10 bases are a match to TRBD2. This TCR was recovered from a man older than 75 in good health. CDR3 sequence reads: CASSSRPTSGDTDTQYF. CDR3 nucleotide sequence: TGTGCCAGCAGCTCTCGACCTACTAGCGGGGACACAGATACGCAGTATTTT.